These T cell receptor beta chains were read from a single sample in a study of control samples from healthy donors and cancer patients. Sequenced by immunoSEQ multiplex PCR; TCRdb stores in-frame clones only, minus some. There are 120,000 or so clones in the sample; approximately 88% occur only once, and less than 40% lies in the top ten. Sequencing input: blood. These receptors were obtained from a man aged 45 to 65 in good health. CDR3s include the opening cysteine and the closing phenylalanine or tryptophan. D genes are given only for firm matches. Not all rows give a size; the values are once, few, many and, for expanded clones, a class.

size,D,J,V,DNA,CDR3
.,.,TRBJ1-1,TRBV9,TGTGCCAGCAGCGTAGGCGGAGACTCCACTGAAGCTTTCTTT,CASSVGGDSTEAFF
.,TRBD1,TRBJ1-5,TRBV19,TGTGCCAGTAGCTGGACAGGGGACAATCAGCCCCAGCATTTT,CASSWTGDNQPQHF
.,.,TRBJ2-1,TRBV6-4,TGTGCCAGCAGTGCCAGGGGGGCGACGTACAATGAGCAGTTCTTC,CASSARGATYNEQFF
.,TRBD1,TRBJ2-7,TRBV6-2/TRBV6-3,TGTGCCAGCAGTACCTCCCAGGGGGACTACGAGCAGTACTTC,CASSTSQGDYEQYF
.,.,TRBJ2-3,TRBV30,TGTGCCTGGAGTGCGTCAACCACAGATACGCAGTATTTT,CAWSASTTDTQYF
.,TRBD1,TRBJ1-3,TRBV6-1,TGTGCCAGCAGTGAAGCAGACAGGGTACGAGGAAACACCATATATTTT,CASSEADRVRGNTIYF
.,.,TRBJ2-5,TRBV2,TGTGCCAGCAGTGATGGGTCTAGCTCTCAAGAGACCCAGTACTTC,CASSDGSSSQETQYF
.,.,TRBJ1-2,TRBV15,TGTGCCACCAGTGAGAACCCAGTGAGGGAACCCCTTAACTATGGCTACACCTTC,CATSENPVREPLNYGYTF
.,.,TRBJ2-5,TRBV5-6,TGTGCCAGCAGCTTGGCCAGGCGGGAGACCCAGTACTTC,CASSLARRETQYF
.,TRBD1,TRBJ1-3,TRBV3-1/TRBV3-2,TGTGCCAGCCAAAGGACAGGGCTCTCTGGAAACACCATATATTTT,CASQRTGLSGNTIYF
.,.,TRBJ1-1,TRBV10-3,TGTGCCATCAGTCGGGACCGAGGGAATACTGAAGCTTTCTTT,CAISRDRGNTEAFF
.,.,TRBJ1-6,TRBV27,TGTGCCAGCAGTTCTACCACCTTCCCTTATAATTCACCCCTCCACTTT,CASSSTTFPYNSPLHF
once,TRBD1,TRBJ2-1,TRBV14,TGTGCCAGCAGCCTAGGGACAGGGGGGCTCAATGAGCAGTTCTTC,CASSLGTGGLNEQFF
.,TRBD1,TRBJ1-3,TRBV5-1,TGCGCCAGCAGCCAGGGGGGATTCGGCTCTGGAAACACCATATATTTT,CASSQGGFGSGNTIYF
.,TRBD2,TRBJ2-7,TRBV5-6,TGTGCCAGCAGCTCGCGGGGGGGCCTTGTATACGAGCAGTACTTC,CASSSRGGLVYEQYF
.,.,TRBJ1-2,TRBV4-1,TGCGCCAGCAGCGCCCCAATCCGAGGAAACTATGGCTACACCTTC,CASSAPIRGNYGYTF
.,.,TRBJ1-1,TRBV3-1/TRBV3-2,TGTGCCAGCAGCCAAGTCAATTTGGGATCTGAAGCTTTCTTT,CASSQVNLGSEAFF
.,TRBD1,TRBJ1-4,TRBV5-6,TGTGCCAGCAGGGGGGACAGAGCTAATGAAAAACTGTTTTTT,CASRGDRANEKLFF
.,.,TRBJ1-1,TRBV5-5,TGTGCCAGCAGGCTCAATCGCCGGGGGACTGAAGCTTTCTTT,CASRLNRRGTEAFF
.,TRBD1,TRBJ2-1,TRBV27,TGTGCCAGCAGGCCTGCAGGGGGAAAGGGCAACAATGAGCAGTTCTTC,CASRPAGGKGNNEQFF
.,TRBD1,TRBJ2-3,TRBV6-1,TGTGCCAGCAGTGCCCAGACAGGGGGCGGGTCAACAGATACGCAGTATTTT,CASSAQTGGGSTDTQYF
.,.,TRBJ2-7,TRBV5-6,TGTGCCAGCAGCTTCTCCAGTAACTACGAGCAGTACTTC,CASSFSSNYEQYF
.,.,TRBJ2-7,TRBV2,TGTGCCAGCAGCCGGTCCCTCTACGAGCAGTACTTC,CASSRSLYEQYF
.,.,TRBJ1-2,TRBV4-2,TGTGCCAGCAGCCAGGAGGACGGTTACTATGGCTACACCTTC,CASSQEDGYYGYTF
.,.,TRBJ1-2,TRBV5-4,TGTGCCAGCAGCCCCGACGAGAACTATGGCTACACCTTC,CASSPDENYGYTF
.,.,TRBJ2-7,TRBV19,TGTGCCAGTAGTATCGGGCCTATCGGGGAGCAGTACTTC,CASSIGPIGEQYF
.,.,TRBJ2-6,TRBV5-1,TGCGCCAGCAGCTTGGGCTCGGGGGCTGGGGCCAACGTCCTGACTTTC,CASSLGSGAGANVLTF
.,.,TRBJ2-3,TRBV12-3/TRBV12-4,TGTGCCAGCAAGAAGGAAGGGAGGGATACGCAGTATTTT,CASKKEGRDTQYF
.,.,TRBJ2-3,TRBV5-1,TGCGCCAGCTTCGGGCTTAGCACAGATACGCAGTATTTT,CASFGLSTDTQYF
.,.,TRBJ1-1,TRBV18,TGTGCCAGCTCCGTAGAGGGGAACACTGAAGCTTTCTTT,CASSVEGNTEAFF
.,.,TRBJ2-5,TRBV9,TGTGCCAGCAGCCCTCATAGGCACCAAGAGACCCAGTACTTC,CASSPHRHQETQYF
few,.,TRBJ1-6,TRBV6-1,TGTGCCAGCAGTGAAACCGGACAGTATAATTCACCCCTCCACTTT,CASSETGQYNSPLHF
.,.,TRBJ2-5,TRBV11-2,TGTGCCAGCAGCCCCGGCCCTCGCGGACAAGAGACCCAGTACTTC,CASSPGPRGQETQYF
.,.,TRBJ1-1,TRBV10-3,TGTGCCATCAGTACAGTAAACACTGAAGCTTTCTTT,CAISTVNTEAFF
.,.,TRBJ1-1,TRBV6-5,TGTGCCAGCAGGAAGCAAGGGGGGAGGACTGAAGCTTTCTTT,CASRKQGGRTEAFF
many,TRBD1,TRBJ1-5,TRBV24-1,TGTGCCACCAGTGCTCCGGGACAGGGGGCCCTCAATCAGCCCCAGCATTTT,CATSAPGQGALNQPQHF
.,.,TRBJ1-5,TRBV5-5,TGTGCCAGCAGCTTATGGGTTAGCAATCAGCCCCAGCATTTT,CASSLWVSNQPQHF
.,.,TRBJ1-6,TRBV9,TGTGCCAGCAGCGTAGGCCCGGATAATTCACCCCTCCACTTT,CASSVGPDNSPLHF
many,TRBD1,TRBJ2-1,TRBV7-2,TGTGCCAGCAGCTTGGGGACAGCCTCCTACAATGAGCAGTTCTTC,CASSLGTASYNEQFF
.,TRBD1,TRBJ1-1,TRBV6-6,TGTGCCAGCAGTTGGACAGGGGGAGCGAACACTGAAGCTTTCTTT,CASSWTGGANTEAFF
.,.,TRBJ2-5,TRBV5-1,TGCGCCAGCAGCTTGAGGGGTGGGGAGACCCAGTACTTC,CASSLRGGETQYF
.,.,TRBJ1-2,TRBV7-2,TGTGCCAGCAGCTTAAAAGCGACAGGAGCCTCTAACTATGGCTACACCTTC,CASSLKATGASNYGYTF
.,.,TRBJ1-3,TRBV9,TGTGCCAGCAGCTTCGGGACAGGAAACACCATATATTTT,CASSFGTGNTIYF
.,.,TRBJ2-1,TRBV12-5,TGTGCTAGTCGTGGGCCGGGCAATGAGCAGTTCTTC,CASRGPGNEQFF
once,TRBD2,TRBJ2-1,TRBV6-2/TRBV6-3,TGTGCCAGCAGCCCAGCGGGGGCGGGGAGGGAGCAGTTCTTC,CASSPAGAGREQFF
.,.,TRBJ1-3,TRBV28,TGTGCCAGCAGTTTTGGAGCAGTGTCCAGCTCTGGAAACACCATATATTTT,CASSFGAVSSSGNTIYF
.,TRBD1,TRBJ2-1,TRBV11-2,TGTGCCAGCAGCCCCGGACAGGGGTTTGTCGACGTTGAGCAGTTCTTC,CASSPGQGFVDVEQFF
few,TRBD1,TRBJ1-1,TRBV11-3,TGTGCCAGCAGCTTAGCAGGGGGCGACACTGAAGCTTTCTTT,CASSLAGGDTEAFF
few,.,TRBJ2-3,TRBV5-1,TGCGCCAGCAGCCCGGGCATCACCACGACGGGGAGCACAGATACGCAGTATTTT,CASSPGITTTGSTDTQYF
.,TRBD2,TRBJ2-1,TRBV6-1,TGTGCCAGCAGTGAAAGGGTGGCACTAGCGACGCATGAGCAGTTCTTC,CASSERVALATHEQFF
once,TRBD1,TRBJ2-7,TRBV19,TGTGCCAGTAGTATAGGGACAGGGGACTACGAGCAGTACTTC,CASSIGTGDYEQYF
.,.,TRBJ1-4,TRBV11-2,TGTGCCAGCAGCCGTGGACAGAATGAAAAACTGTTTTTT,CASSRGQNEKLFF
once,TRBD1,TRBJ1-2,TRBV27,TGTGCCAGCAGCCTGACAGGGGGCCCCTACTATGGCTACACCTTC,CASSLTGGPYYGYTF